This T cell receptor beta chain was recorded in a study of blood T cell repertoires in COVID-19. Study information: Samples taken during acute and convalescent COVID-19 were collected in the United States, Italy and Spain. The cDNA or gDNA used as material had been derived from T cells, B-cell-depleted T cells, or PBMCs.

In the source study's methods: For nucleated cells, counts were estimated from reference gene primer amplification. Libraries were prepared by immunoSEQ multiplex PCR; TCRdb keeps only in-frame clonotypes and omits some of them. That table gives V, J and clone size, and the DNA gave D and trimming. The sample lists about 55,000 clones, almost 85% seen once, with roughly 13% in the top ten. The specimen sequenced was peripheral blood. This clonotype was sampled from a human donor in a cohort sampled during active COVID-19.

CDR3 coding DNA: TGTGCCTGGAGTAAGGGCAGGGGGAACTCACCCCTCCACTTT. As protein: CAWSKGRGNSPLHF. The chain recombines TRBV30 with TRBJ1-6, with 7 bases identical to TRBD1. CDR1 and CDR2 from the germline V gene are GTSNPN and SVGIG (reference sequence). J lost 10 bases, V lost 2 bases, and 8 bases had no gene match. This CDR3 has 14 residues.